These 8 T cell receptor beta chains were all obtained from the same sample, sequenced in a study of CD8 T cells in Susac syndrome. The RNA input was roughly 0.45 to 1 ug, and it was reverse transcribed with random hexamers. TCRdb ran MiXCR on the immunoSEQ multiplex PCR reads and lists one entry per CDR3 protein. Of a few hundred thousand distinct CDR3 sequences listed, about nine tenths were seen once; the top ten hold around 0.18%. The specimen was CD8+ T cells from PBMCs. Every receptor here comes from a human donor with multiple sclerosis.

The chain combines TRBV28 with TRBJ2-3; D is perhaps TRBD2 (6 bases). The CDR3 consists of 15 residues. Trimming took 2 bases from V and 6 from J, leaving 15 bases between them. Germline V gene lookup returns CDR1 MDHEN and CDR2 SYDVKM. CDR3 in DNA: TGTGCCAGCAGTTTAGAGAGGGACTCAGGGGATACGCAGTATTTT. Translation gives CASSLERDSGDTQYF.

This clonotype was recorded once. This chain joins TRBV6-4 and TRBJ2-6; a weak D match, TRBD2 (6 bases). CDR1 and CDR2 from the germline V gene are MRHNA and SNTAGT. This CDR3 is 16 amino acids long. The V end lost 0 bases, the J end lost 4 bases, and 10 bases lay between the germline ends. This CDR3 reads CASSDSYAGGANVLTF. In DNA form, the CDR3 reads TGTGCCAGCAGTGACTCTTACGCGGGAGGGGCCAACGTCCTGACTTTC.

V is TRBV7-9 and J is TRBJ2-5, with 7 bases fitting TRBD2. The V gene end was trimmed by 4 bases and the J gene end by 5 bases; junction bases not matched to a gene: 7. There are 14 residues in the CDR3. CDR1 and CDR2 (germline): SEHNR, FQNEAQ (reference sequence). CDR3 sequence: CASSSTAGVETQYF. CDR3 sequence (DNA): TGTGCCAGCAGCTCCACCGCGGGGGTTGAGACCCAGTACTTC.

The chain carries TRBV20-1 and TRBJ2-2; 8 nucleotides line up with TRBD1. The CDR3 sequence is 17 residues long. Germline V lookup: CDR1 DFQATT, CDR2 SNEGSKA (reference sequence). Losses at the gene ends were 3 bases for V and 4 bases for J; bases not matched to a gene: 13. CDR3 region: CSASVGTGPPSTGELFF. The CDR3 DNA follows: TGCAGTGCTAGTGTCGGGACAGGACCTCCGAGCACCGGGGAGCTGTTTTTT.

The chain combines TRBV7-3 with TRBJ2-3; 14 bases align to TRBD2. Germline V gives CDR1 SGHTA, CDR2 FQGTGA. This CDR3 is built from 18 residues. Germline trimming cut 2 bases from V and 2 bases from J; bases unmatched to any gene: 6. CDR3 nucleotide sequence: TGTGCCAGCAGCTTATCGACTAGCGGGGGGGCCCCCACAGATACGCAGTATTTT. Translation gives CASSLSTSGGAPTDTQYF.

CDR3 sequence reads: CASSLRTDSYEQYF. The CDR3 nucleotides read TGTGCCAGCAGCTTACGGACAGACAGCTACGAGCAGTACTTC. The chain has TRBV11-2 and TRBJ2-7; D possibly corresponds to TRBD1 (6 bases). Trimming left V 2 bases short and J 3 bases short, with 11 bases between. The CDR3 sequence is 14 residues long. The V gene's germline CDR1 is SGHAT and CDR2 FQNNGV.

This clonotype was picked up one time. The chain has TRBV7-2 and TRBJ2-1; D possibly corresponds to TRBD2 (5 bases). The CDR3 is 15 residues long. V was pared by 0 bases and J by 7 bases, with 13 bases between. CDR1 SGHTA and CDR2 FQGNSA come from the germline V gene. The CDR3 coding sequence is TGTGCCAGCAGCTTAGCCAGCGGACCTTTGAATGAGCAGTTCTTC. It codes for CASSLASGPLNEQFF.

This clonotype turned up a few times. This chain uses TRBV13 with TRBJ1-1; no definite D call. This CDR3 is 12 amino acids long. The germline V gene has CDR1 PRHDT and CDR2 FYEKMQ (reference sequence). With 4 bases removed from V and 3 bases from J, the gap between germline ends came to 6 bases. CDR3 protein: CASSSGDTEAFF. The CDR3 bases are TGTGCCAGCAGCTCCGGGGACACTGAAGCTTTCTTT.